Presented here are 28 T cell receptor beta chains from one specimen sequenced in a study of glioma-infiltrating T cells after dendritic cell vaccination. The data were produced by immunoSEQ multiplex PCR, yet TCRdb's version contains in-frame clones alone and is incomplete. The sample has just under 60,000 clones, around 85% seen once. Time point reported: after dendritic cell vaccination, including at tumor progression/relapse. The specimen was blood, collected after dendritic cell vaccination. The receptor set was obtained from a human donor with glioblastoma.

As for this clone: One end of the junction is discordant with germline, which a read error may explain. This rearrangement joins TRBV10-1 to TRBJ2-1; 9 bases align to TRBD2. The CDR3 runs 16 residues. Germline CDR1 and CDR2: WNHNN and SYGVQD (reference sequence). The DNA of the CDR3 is TGCGCCAGCAGTGTCACAAGCGGGGGGCCATACAATGAGCTGTTCTTC. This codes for CASSVTSGGPYNELFF.

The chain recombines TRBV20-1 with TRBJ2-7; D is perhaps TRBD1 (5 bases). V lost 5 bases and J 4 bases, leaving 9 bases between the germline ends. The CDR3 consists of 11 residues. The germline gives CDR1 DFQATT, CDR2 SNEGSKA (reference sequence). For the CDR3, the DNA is TGCAGTGCTCTAGGGGCTTACGAGCAGTACTTC. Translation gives CSALGAYEQYF.

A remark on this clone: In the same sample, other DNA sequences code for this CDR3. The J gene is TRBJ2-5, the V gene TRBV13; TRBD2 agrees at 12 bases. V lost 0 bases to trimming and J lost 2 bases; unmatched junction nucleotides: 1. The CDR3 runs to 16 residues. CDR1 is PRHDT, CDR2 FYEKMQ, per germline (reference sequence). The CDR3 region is CASSLGLAGGQETQYF. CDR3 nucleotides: TGTGCCAGCAGCTTAGGACTAGCGGGGGGTCAAGAGACCCAGTACTTC.

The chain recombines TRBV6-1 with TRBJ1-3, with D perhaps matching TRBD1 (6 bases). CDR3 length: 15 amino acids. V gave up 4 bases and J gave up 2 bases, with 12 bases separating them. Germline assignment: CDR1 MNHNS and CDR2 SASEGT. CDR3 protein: CASSGSGAAGNTIYF. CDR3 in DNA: TGTGCCAGCAGTGGGTCAGGGGCGGCTGGAAACACCATATATTTT.

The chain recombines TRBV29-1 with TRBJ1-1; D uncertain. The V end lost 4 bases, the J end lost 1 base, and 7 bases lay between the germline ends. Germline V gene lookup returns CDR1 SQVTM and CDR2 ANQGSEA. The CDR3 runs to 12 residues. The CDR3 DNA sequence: TGCAGCGTTGCTCGAGCGAACACTGAAGCTTTCTTT. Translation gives CSVARANTEAFF.

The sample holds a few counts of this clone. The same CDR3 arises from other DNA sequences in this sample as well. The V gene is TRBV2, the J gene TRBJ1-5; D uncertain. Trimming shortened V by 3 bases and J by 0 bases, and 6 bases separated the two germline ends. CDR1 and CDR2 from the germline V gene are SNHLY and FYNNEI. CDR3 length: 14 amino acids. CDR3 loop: CASSEAYSNQPQHF. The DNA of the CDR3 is TGTGCCAGCAGTGAGGCTTATAGCAATCAGCCCCAGCATTTT.

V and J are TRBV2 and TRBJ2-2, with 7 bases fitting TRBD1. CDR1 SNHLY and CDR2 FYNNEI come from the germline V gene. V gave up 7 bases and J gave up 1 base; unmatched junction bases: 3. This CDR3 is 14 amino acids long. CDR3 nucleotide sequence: TGTGCCAGCATTCGGACAGGGAACACCGGGGAGCTGTTTTTT. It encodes CASIRTGNTGELFF.

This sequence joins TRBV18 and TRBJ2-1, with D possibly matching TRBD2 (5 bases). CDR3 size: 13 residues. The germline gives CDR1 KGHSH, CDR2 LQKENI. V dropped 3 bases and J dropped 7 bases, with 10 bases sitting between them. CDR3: CASSPARANEQFF. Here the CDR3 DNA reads TGTGCCAGCTCACCCGCGAGGGCTAATGAGCAGTTCTTC.

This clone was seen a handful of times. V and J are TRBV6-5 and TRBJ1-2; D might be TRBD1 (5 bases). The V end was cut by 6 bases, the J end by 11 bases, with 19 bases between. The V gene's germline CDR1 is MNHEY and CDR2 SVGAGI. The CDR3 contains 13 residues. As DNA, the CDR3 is TGTGCCAGCAGCAACGGGGGGAAAAGAAGATACACCTTC. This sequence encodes CASSNGGKRRYTF.

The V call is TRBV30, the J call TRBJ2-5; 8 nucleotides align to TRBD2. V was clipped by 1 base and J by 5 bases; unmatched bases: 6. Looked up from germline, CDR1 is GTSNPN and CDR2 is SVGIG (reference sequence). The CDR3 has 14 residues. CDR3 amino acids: CAWSDGGELETQYF. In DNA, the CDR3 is TGTGCCTGGAGTGACGGGGGGGAGCTGGAGACCCAGTACTTC.

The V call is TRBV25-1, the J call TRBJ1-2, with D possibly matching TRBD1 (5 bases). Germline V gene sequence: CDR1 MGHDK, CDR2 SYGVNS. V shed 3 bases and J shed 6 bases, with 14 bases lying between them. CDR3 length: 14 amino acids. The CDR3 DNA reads TGTGCCAGCAGTGAGGGGCTCCTCTCGGATGGCTACACCTTC. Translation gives CASSEGLLSDGYTF.

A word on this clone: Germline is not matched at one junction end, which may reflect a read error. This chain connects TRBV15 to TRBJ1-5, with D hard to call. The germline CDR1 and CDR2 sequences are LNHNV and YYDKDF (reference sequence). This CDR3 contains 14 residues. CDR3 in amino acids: CATSRDLRVSSQHF. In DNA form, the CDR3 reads TGTGCCACCAGCCGAGACCTCCGCGTATCGTCCCAGCATTTT.

The CDR3 loop is CASRLSGLLGYGYTF. The CDR3 DNA reads TGTGCCAGCAGACTGTCGGGACTCCTCGGCTATGGCTACACCTTC. This sequence joins TRBV7-3 and TRBJ1-2; D might be TRBD1 (5 bases). CDR3 size: 15 residues. Per germline, CDR1 SGHTA and CDR2 FQGTGA. V was cut by 6 bases and J by 4 bases, with 18 bases left in between.

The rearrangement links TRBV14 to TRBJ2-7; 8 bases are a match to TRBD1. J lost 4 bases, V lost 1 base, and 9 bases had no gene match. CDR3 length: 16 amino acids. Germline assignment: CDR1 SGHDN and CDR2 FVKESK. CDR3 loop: CASSQVPQGDPYEQYF. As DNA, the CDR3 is TGTGCCAGCAGCCAAGTACCACAGGGGGACCCTTACGAGCAGTACTTC.

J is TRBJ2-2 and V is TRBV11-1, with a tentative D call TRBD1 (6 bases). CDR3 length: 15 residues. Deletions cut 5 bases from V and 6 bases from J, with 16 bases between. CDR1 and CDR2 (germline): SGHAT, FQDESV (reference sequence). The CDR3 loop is CASSDPGVAPGELFF. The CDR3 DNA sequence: TGTGCCAGCAGCGACCCAGGGGTAGCCCCCGGGGAGCTGTTTTTT.

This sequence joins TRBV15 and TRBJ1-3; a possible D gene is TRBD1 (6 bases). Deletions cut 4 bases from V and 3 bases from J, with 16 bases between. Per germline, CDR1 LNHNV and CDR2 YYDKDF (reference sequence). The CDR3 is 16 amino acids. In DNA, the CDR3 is TGTGCCACCAGCACCGACAGGCTAACACTTGGAAACACCATATATTTT. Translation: CATSTDRLTLGNTIYF.

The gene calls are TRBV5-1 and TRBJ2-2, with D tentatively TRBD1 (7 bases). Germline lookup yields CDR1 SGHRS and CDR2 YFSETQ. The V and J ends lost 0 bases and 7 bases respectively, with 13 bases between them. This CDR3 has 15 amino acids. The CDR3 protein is CASSLVEGAFGELFF. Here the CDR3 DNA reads TGCGCCAGCAGCTTGGTGGAGGGGGCGTTCGGGGAGCTGTTTTTT.

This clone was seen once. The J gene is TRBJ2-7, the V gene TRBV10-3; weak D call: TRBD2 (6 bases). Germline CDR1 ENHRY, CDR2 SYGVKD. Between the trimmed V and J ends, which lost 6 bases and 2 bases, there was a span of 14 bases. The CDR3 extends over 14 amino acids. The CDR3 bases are TGTGCCATCAGAGACTACGGAGGGACCTACGAGCAGTACTTC. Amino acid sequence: CAIRDYGGTYEQYF.

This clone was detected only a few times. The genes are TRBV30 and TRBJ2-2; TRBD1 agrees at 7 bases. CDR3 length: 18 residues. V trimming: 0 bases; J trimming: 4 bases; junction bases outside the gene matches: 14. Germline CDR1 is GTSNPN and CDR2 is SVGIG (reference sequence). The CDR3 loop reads CAWSVLGQGVSGTGELFF. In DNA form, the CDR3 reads TGTGCCTGGAGTGTACTGGGGCAGGGGGTTTCGGGCACCGGGGAGCTGTTTTTT. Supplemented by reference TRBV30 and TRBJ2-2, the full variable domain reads SQTIHQWPATLVQPVGSPLSLECTVEGTSNPNLYWYRQAAGRGLQLLFYSVGIGQISSEVPQNLSASRPQDRQFILSSKKLLLSDSGFYLCAWSVLGQGVSGTGELFFGEGSRLTVL.

The CDR3 is CASSLGDRGFTDTQYF. In nucleotides, the CDR3 is TGTGCCAGCAGCTTAGGGGACAGGGGATTCACAGATACGCAGTATTTT. The chain links TRBV11-1 to TRBJ2-3; the match to TRBD1 covers 10 bases. The CDR3 runs to 16 residues. Germline V gives CDR1 SGHAT, CDR2 FQDESV (reference sequence). The J segment lost 2 bases and the V segment lost 1 base, leaving 3 bases of the junction unmatched.

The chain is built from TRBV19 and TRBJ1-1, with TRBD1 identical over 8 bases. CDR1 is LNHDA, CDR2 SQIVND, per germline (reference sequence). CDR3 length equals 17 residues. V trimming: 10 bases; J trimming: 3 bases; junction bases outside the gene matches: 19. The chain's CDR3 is CATERQGFRAWDTEAFF. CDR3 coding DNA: TGTGCCACCGAAAGACAGGGGTTTAGAGCCTGGGACACTGAAGCTTTCTTT.

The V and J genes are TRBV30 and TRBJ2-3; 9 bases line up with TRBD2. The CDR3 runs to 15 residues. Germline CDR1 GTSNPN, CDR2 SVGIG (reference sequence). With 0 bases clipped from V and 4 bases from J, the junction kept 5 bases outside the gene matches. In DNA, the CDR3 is TGTGCCTGGAGTGTAGGCGGGGGGGCGCCAGATACGCAGTATTTT. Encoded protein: CAWSVGGGAPDTQYF.

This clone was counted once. Here the CDR3 reads CAISSSGGSLANTGELFF. The CDR3 coding sequence is TGTGCCATCTCTTCTAGCGGGGGCTCCCTCGCGAACACCGGGGAGCTGTTTTTT. The chain uses TRBV10-3 and TRBJ2-2, with 10 bases fitting TRBD2. The CDR3 is 18 residues long. V shed 8 bases, J shed 0 bases, and the junction held 12 bases outside the gene matches. Germline V gene data show CDR1 as ENHRY and CDR2 as SYGVKD.

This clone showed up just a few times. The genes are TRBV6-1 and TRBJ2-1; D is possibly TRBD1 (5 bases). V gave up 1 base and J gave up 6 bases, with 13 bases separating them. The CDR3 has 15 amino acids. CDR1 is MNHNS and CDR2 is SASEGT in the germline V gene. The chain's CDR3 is CASSEGHSRGNEQFF. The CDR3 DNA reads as TGTGCCAGCAGTGAAGGACATTCAAGGGGCAATGAGCAGTTCTTC.

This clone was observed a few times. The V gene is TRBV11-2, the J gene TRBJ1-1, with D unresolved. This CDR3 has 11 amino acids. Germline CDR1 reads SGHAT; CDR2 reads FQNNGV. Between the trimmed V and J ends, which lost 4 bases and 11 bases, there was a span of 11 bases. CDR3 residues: CASSYSIGAFF. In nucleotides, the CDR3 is TGTGCCAGCAGCTACTCGATCGGTGCTTTCTTT.

CDR3 sequence (DNA): TGCGCCAGCAGCCGCCCTATGGATACGCAGTATTTT. This codes for CASSRPMDTQYF. The chain has TRBV4-1 and TRBJ2-3, with D hard to call. The V end was cut by 4 bases, the J end by 6 bases, with 8 bases between. Germline V gene lookup returns CDR1 MGHRA and CDR2 YSYEKL. The CDR3 is made up of 12 amino acids.

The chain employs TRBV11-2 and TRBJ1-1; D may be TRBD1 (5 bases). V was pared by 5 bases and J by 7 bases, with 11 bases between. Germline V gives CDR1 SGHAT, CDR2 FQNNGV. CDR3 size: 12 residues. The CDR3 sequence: CASSQWGGEAFF. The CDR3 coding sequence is TGTGCCAGCAGCCAGTGGGGCGGTGAAGCTTTCTTT. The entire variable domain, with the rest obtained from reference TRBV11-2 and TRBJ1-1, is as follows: EAGVAQSPRYKIIEKRQSVAFWCNPISGHATLYWYQQILGQGPKLLIQFQNNGVVDDSQLPKDRFSAERLKGVDSTLKIQPAKLEDSAVYLCASSQWGGEAFFGQGTRLTVV.

The CDR3 sequence: CASSAGLAGGYEQYF. Here the CDR3 DNA reads TGCGCCAGCAGCGCAGGACTAGCGGGCGGTTACGAGCAGTACTTC. The chain is built from TRBV5-1 and TRBJ2-7, with TRBD2 matching 11 bases. V lost 4 bases to trimming and J lost 4 bases; unmatched junction nucleotides: 7. The CDR3 is made up of 15 amino acids. Per the germline V gene, CDR1 is SGHRS and CDR2 is YFSETQ.